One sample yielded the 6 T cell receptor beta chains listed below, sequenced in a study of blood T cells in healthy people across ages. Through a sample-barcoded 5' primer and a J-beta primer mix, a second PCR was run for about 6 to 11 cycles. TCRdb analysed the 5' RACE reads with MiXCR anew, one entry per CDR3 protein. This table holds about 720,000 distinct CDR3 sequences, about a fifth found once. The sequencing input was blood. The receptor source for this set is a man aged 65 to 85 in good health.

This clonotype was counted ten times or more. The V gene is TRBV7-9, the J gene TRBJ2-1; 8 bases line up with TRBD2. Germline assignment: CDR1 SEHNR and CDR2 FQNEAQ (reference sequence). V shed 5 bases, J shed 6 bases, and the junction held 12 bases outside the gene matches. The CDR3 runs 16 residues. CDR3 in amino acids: CASSDSGGRTSNEQFF. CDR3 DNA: TGTGCCAGCAGCGATTCGGGGGGGAGAACGAGCAATGAGCAGTTCTTC.

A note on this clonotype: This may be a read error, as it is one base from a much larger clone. In DNA form, the CDR3 reads TGTGCCAGCAGTTTGACCGGGACGCCCAGGGGTGGCTACACCTTC. Translation: CASSLTGTPRGGYTF. J is TRBJ1-2 and V is TRBV12-3 or TRBV12-4, with a tentative D call TRBD1 (6 bases). CDR3 length equals 15 residues. V lost 3 bases to trimming and J lost 7 bases, with 18 bases between them.

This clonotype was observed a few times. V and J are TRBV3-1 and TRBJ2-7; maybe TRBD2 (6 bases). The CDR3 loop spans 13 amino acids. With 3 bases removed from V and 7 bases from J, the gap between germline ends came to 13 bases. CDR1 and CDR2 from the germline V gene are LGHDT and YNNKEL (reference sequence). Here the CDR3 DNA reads TGTGCCAGCAGCCACAACGGGGGTTATGAGCAGTACGTC. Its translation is CASSHNGGYEQYV.

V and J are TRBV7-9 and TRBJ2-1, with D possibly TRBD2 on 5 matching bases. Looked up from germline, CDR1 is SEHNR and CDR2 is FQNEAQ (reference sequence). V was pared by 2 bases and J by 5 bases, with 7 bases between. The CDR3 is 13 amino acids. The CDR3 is CASSLRENNEQFF. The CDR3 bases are TGTGCCAGCAGCTTACGGGAAAACAATGAGCAGTTCTTC.

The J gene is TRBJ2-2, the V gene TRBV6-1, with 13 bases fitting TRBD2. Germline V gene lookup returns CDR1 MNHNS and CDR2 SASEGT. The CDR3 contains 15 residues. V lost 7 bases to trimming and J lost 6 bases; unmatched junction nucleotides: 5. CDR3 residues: CASTNGLAGAGELFF. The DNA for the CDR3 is TGTGCCAGCACCAACGGACTAGCGGGGGCCGGGGAGCTGTTTTTT.

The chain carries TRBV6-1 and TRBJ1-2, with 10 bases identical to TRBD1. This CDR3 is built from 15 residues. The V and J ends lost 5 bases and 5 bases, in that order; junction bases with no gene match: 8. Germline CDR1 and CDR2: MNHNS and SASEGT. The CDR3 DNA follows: TGTGCCAGCAGTTCTATAGACAGGGGGCTTTATGGCTACACCTTC. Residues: CASSSIDRGLYGYTF.